One sample yielded the 22 T cell receptor beta chains listed below, sequenced in a study of cytomegalovirus exposure and HLA in healthy donors. Amplification used 60 Vbeta primers and 13 Jbeta primers. The protocol was immunoSEQ multiplex PCR, while the TCRdb copy is restricted to in-frame clones and leaves out a portion. This sample has 150,000 to 200,000 clones; 65% to 70% occur once, and the top ten carry around 9.3%. Sequenced material: PBMCs. The receptors were sampled from a man younger than 45 in good health and CMV-seropositive.

This chain uses TRBV28 with TRBJ1-2; 9 nucleotides agree with TRBD1. Germline V gene lookup returns CDR1 MDHEN and CDR2 SYDVKM. The J segment lost 7 bases and the V segment lost 5 bases, leaving 2 bases of the junction unmatched. CDR3 length equals 12 residues. The CDR3 reads CASSRQGVGYTF. CDR3 in DNA: TGTGCCAGCAGTCGACAGGGGGTTGGCTACACCTTC.

The V and J genes are TRBV5-1 and TRBJ2-1; 10 positions match TRBD2. V gave up 4 bases and J gave up 7 bases; unmatched junction bases: 8. CDR1 SGHRS and CDR2 YFSETQ come from the germline V gene. This CDR3 is 15 amino acids long. Written as DNA, the CDR3 is TGCGCCAGCAGCAGGACGCTAGCGGGAGAAAATGAGCAGTTCTTC. Residues: CASSRTLAGENEQFF.

The rearrangement links TRBV6-5 to TRBJ2-7, with D possibly matching TRBD1 (5 bases). The V end was cut by 0 bases, the J end by 6 bases, with 15 bases between. This CDR3 has 15 residues. The germline CDR1 and CDR2 sequences are MNHEY and SVGAGI. CDR3 loop: CASSYSSAGKGEQYF. In nucleotides, the CDR3 is TGTGCCAGCAGTTACTCAAGTGCAGGGAAAGGCGAGCAGTACTTC.

This chain links TRBV5-1 with TRBJ2-7, with 9 positions matching TRBD1. There are 14 residues in the CDR3. Trimming cost V 3 bases and J 5 bases; bases outside gene matches: 6. Germline CDR1 and CDR2: SGHRS and YFSETQ. In DNA form, the CDR3 reads TGCGCCAGCAGCTCCCTGGACAGGGGCCACGAGCAGTACTTC. Translated, it gives CASSSLDRGHEQYF.

This chain links TRBV11-3 with TRBJ2-3; D gene unclear. The length of the CDR3 is 12 residues. CDR1 is SGHNT and CDR2 is YENEEA in the germline V gene. V lost 6 bases and J 6 bases, leaving 10 bases between the germline ends. The CDR3 is CASSQMFDTQYF. The CDR3 DNA follows: TGTGCCAGCAGTCAGATGTTCGATACGCAGTATTTT.

CDR3 nucleotides: TGTGCCAGCAGTATGCGACAGGACGCGACCGGGGAGCTGTTTTTT. Translated, it gives CASSMRQDATGELFF. The genes are TRBV27 and TRBJ2-2; maybe TRBD1 (6 bases). V dropped 5 bases and J dropped 5 bases, with 15 bases sitting between them. The CDR3 spans 15 residues. The germline CDR1 and CDR2 sequences are MNHEY and SMNVEV (reference sequence).

This clone is a singleton in its sample. This sequence joins TRBV5-4 and TRBJ2-2, with TRBD1 matching over 7 bases. V was clipped by 4 bases and J by 5 bases; unmatched bases: 5. The germline V gene has CDR1 SGHNT and CDR2 YYREEE (reference sequence). This CDR3 comprises 14 residues. CDR3 in amino acids: CASSGQDGTGELFF. Here the CDR3 DNA reads TGTGCCAGCAGCGGACAGGACGGTACCGGGGAGCTGTTTTTT.

Concerning this clone: Since no conserved phenylalanine or tryptophan closes the CDR3, a read error is the likely cause. The chain recombines TRBV13 with TRBJ2-7, with D perhaps TRBD1 (6 bases). This CDR3 spans 14 amino acids. Germline-derived CDR1 and CDR2 are PRHDT and FYEKMQ (reference sequence). Trimming removed 5 bases from V and 2 bases from J, with 13 bases in between. CDR3 region: CASSRRTETYEQYL. In nucleotides, the CDR3 is TGTGCCAGCAGCCGCCGGACAGAGACCTACGAGCAGTACCTC.

This chain links TRBV27 with TRBJ2-2, with 7 bases fitting TRBD2. This CDR3 is built from 16 residues. Looked up from germline, CDR1 is MNHEY and CDR2 is SMNVEV (reference sequence). V shed 0 bases and J 3 bases; nucleotides not matched to a gene: 4. The CDR3 protein is CASSLSWLADTGELFF. The CDR3 DNA sequence: TGTGCCAGCAGTTTATCTTGGCTAGCGGACACCGGGGAGCTGTTTTTT.

The DNA for the CDR3 is TGTGCCACCTGGACAGTCGCAACAAACACTGAAGCTTTCTTT. It yields the protein CATWTVATNTEAFF. This rearrangement joins TRBV27 to TRBJ1-1; possible D gene TRBD1, 6 bases. Germline-derived CDR1 and CDR2 are MNHEY and SMNVEV (reference sequence). The CDR3 extends over 14 amino acids. Trimming removed 10 bases at V and 2 bases at J, with 17 bases between.

The sample holds a few counts of this clone. This sequence joins TRBV7-3 and TRBJ2-6; 10 bases align to TRBD2. The CDR3 has 19 amino acids. The V and J ends lost 5 bases and 0 bases, in that order; junction bases with no gene match: 10. Germline lookup yields CDR1 SGHTA and CDR2 FQGTGA. The CDR3 sequence is CASSPTVLAGISGANVLTF. The CDR3 DNA reads as TGTGCCAGCAGCCCCACCGTACTAGCGGGGATCTCTGGGGCCAACGTCCTGACTTTC.

V gene TRBV2 combines with J gene TRBJ2-2; TRBD2 might be the D (5 bases). In germline, CDR1 is SNHLY, CDR2 FYNNEI. The V and J ends lost 4 bases and 5 bases respectively, with 14 bases between them. This CDR3 is built from 15 residues. CDR3: CASSAGGTGTGELFF. The CDR3 DNA reads as TGTGCCAGCAGTGCTGGAGGAACTGGGACCGGGGAGCTGTTTTTT.

The chain uses TRBV11-3 and TRBJ2-3; TRBD1 might be the D (5 bases). V lost 4 bases and J lost 3, with 8 bases in between. Germline V gene lookup returns CDR1 SGHNT and CDR2 YENEEA. The CDR3 is 13 amino acids. The CDR3 protein is CASSSRGTDTQYF. The CDR3, as DNA: TGTGCCAGCAGCTCTAGGGGAACAGATACGCAGTATTTT.

There are a few counts of this clone. The chain is built from TRBV5-1 and TRBJ2-1; D is possibly TRBD2 (5 bases). The germline V and J ends were trimmed by 2 bases and 4 bases, with 10 bases remaining between them. Germline assignment: CDR1 SGHRS and CDR2 YFSETQ. The CDR3 runs 14 residues. The CDR3 spells CASSFTSGYNEQFF. The CDR3, as DNA: TGCGCCAGCAGCTTCACGAGCGGATACAATGAGCAGTTCTTC.

The genes are TRBV28 and TRBJ1-4; 9 positions match TRBD1. V dropped 4 bases and J dropped 8; count of bases not matched to a gene: 17. Germline-derived CDR1 and CDR2 are MDHEN and SYDVKM. The CDR3 totals 18 residues. CDR3 DNA sequence: TGTGCCAGCAGTTACCCACCGGGACAGGGAAGGGGTCGGGAAAAACTGTTTTTT. Its protein product is CASSYPPGQGRGREKLFF.

CDR3: CASSLGYSRGVVRTEAFF. CDR3 nucleotide sequence: TGTGCCAGCAGTTTGGGTTATAGCCGGGGGGTAGTTAGAACTGAAGCTTTCTTT. The chain couples TRBV27 to TRBJ1-1, with D possibly matching TRBD1 (5 bases). Germline V gives CDR1 MNHEY, CDR2 SMNVEV (reference sequence). V was trimmed by 3 bases and J by 5 bases, leaving 25 bases between them. The CDR3 length is 18 residues.

This clone has only a few counts. The chain joins TRBV5-1 to TRBJ2-1, with 12 positions matching TRBD2. Germline V lookup: CDR1 SGHRS, CDR2 YFSETQ. The CDR3 sequence is 15 residues long. Trimming at V came to 2 bases and at J to 6 bases, leaving 3 bases not matched to a gene. The DNA for the CDR3 is TGCGCCAGCAGCTTCCTAGCGGGGGGGGGCAATGAGCAGTTCTTC. Its protein product is CASSFLAGGGNEQFF.

This clone was observed a few times. The chain links TRBV28 to TRBJ2-3; 9 nucleotides agree with TRBD1. Germline lookup yields CDR1 MDHEN and CDR2 SYDVKM. V lost 3 bases to trimming and J lost 3 bases; unmatched junction nucleotides: 1. The CDR3 extends over 14 amino acids. The CDR3 loop is CASSLTGGTDTQYF. CDR3 nucleotides: TGTGCCAGCAGTTTGACAGGGGGGACAGATACGCAGTATTTT.

This chain links TRBV19 with TRBJ2-7; 9 bases agree with TRBD1. This CDR3 spans 16 amino acids. Germline trimming cut 5 bases from V and 3 bases from J; bases unmatched to any gene: 11. Germline V CDR1 and CDR2: LNHDA, SQIVND (reference sequence). CDR3 DNA sequence: TGTGCCAGTAGTTTGAAACTTCCGGGACAGGGCTACGAGCAGTACTTC. It yields the protein CASSLKLPGQGYEQYF.

The chain combines TRBV30 with TRBJ2-1; TRBD1 matches 8 bases. V was clipped by 1 base and J by 5 bases; unmatched bases: 1. The CDR3 length is 13 residues. CDR1 and CDR2 from the germline V gene are GTSNPN and SVGIG (reference sequence). The CDR3 here is CAWSDRGNNEQFF. Here the CDR3 DNA reads TGTGCCTGGAGTGACAGGGGGAACAATGAGCAGTTCTTC.

CDR3 DNA sequence: TGTGCCAGCAGTTTACCAGGGGGCTTGGAGACCCAGTACTTC. It codes for CASSLPGGLETQYF. V is TRBV28 and J is TRBJ2-5; 8 bases match TRBD1. The CDR3 has 14 amino acids. The germline V gene encodes CDR1 MDHEN and CDR2 SYDVKM. Trimming removed 2 bases from V and 5 bases from J; junction bases left unmatched: 4.

This clone has a single count. The V gene is TRBV5-1, the J gene TRBJ1-2; 7 bases are a match to TRBD1. Trimming took 0 bases from V and 1 from J; bases not matched to a gene: 3. This CDR3 has 15 residues. Germline V gene lookup returns CDR1 SGHRS and CDR2 YFSETQ. Here the CDR3 DNA reads TGCGCCAGCAGCTTGGGACAGGGAAGTAACTATGGCTACACCTTC. Translation: CASSLGQGSNYGYTF. Full variable domain (rest looked up from reference TRBV5-1 and TRBJ1-2): KAGVTQTPRYLIKTRGQQVTLSCSPISGHRSVSWYQQTPGQGLQFLFEYFSETQRNKGNFPGRFSGRQFSNSRSEMNVSTLELGDSALYLCASSLGQGSNYGYTFGSGTRLTVV.